Sequencing of this T cell receptor (beta chain) was carried out in a study of CD8+ T cells in alopecia areata. General study findings and limits: When scalp samples are sequenced, resident alphabeta T cells of normal skin are also captured.

As to this clone: The antigen is undetermined.

The CDR3 is made up of 15 amino acids. The V gene lost 5 bases and the J gene lost 7 bases, with 15 bases spanning the gap. Per germline, CDR1 MNHEY and CDR2 SMNVEV (reference sequence). Following extraction, RNA underwent reverse transcription to cDNA, which served as the sequencing template. TCRdb's copy holds only in-frame clones and misses some; the assay was immunoSEQ multiplex PCR. Here the sample spans approximately 210,000 clones, 60% being singletons. This sample's treatment: oral pan-JAK inhibitor, 5-10 mg twice daily. This receptor was obtained from a human donor with alopecia areata. V and J are TRBV27 and TRBJ1-6; D ambiguous. The material sequenced was CD4+ T cells sorted from blood, taken at week 24, from a patient treated with tofacitinib. The CDR3 coding sequence is TGTGCCAGCAGTCCCGCCCGGTCACCCAATTCACCCCTCCACTTT. Amino acid sequence: CASSPARSPNSPLHF.